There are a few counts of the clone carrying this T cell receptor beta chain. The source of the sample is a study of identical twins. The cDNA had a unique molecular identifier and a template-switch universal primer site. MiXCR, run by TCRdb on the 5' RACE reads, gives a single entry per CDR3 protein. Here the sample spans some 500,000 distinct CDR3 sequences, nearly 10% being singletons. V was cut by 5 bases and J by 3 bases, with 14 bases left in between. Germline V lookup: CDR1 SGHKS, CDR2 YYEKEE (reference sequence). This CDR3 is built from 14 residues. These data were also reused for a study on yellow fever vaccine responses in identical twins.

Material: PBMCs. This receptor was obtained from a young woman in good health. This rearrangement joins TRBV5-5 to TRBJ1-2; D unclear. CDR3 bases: TGTGCCAGCAGTCGTCGGGCGGCGGACTATGGCTACACCTTC. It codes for CASSRRAADYGYTF.